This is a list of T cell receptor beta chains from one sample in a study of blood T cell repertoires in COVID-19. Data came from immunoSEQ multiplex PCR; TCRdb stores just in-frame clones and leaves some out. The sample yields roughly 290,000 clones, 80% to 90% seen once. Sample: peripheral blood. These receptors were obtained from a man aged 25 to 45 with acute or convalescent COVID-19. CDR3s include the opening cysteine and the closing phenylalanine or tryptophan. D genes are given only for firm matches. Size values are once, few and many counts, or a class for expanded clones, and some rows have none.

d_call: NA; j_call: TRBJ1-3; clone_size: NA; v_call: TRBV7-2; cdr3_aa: CASSSYLQGGNTIYF; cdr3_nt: TGTGCCAGCAGCTCCTACTTACAGGGAGGAAACACCATATATTTT
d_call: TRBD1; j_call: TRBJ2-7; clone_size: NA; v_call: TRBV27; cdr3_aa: CASSFGTGLYEQYF; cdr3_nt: TGTGCCAGCAGTTTTGGGACAGGCTTGTACGAGCAGTACTTC
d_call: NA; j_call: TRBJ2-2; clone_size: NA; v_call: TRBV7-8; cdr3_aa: CASSVGGLPGELFF; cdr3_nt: TGTGCCAGCAGCGTAGGGGGACTACCCGGGGAGCTGTTTTTT
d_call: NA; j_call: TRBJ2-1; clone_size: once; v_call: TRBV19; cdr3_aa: CASRAGTLINEQFF; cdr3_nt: TGTGCCAGTAGGGCCGGGACTCTCATCAATGAGCAGTTCTTC
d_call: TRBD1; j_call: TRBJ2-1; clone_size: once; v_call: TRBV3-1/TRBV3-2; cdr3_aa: CASSLLSGQGEFF; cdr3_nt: TGTGCCAGCAGCCTCCTTTCGGGACAGGGGGAGTTCTTC
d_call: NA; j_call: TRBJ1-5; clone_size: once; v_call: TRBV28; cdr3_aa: CASSLGPQRPQHF; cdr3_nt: TGTGCCAGCAGTTTGGGCCCCCAAAGGCCCCAGCATTTT
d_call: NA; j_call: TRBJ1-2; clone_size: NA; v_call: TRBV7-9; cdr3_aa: CASGWTTDYGYTF; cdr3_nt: TGTGCCAGCGGATGGACGACAGACTATGGCTACACCTTC
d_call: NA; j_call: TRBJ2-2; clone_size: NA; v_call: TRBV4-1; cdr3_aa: CASSQATPNTGELFF; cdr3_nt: TGCGCCAGCAGCCAAGCCACACCCAACACCGGGGAGCTGTTTTTT
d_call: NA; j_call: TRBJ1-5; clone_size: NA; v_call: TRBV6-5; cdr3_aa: CASSPSQGSNQPQHF; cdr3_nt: TGTGCCAGCAGTCCCTCCCAGGGTAGCAATCAGCCCCAGCATTTT
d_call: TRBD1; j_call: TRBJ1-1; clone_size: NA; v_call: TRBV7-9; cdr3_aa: CASSGDSLNTEAFF; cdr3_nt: TGTGCCAGCAGCGGGGACAGTTTGAACACTGAAGCTTTCTTT
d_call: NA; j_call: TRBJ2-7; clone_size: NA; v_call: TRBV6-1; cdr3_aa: CASSETRLYEQYF; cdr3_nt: TGTGCCAGCAGTGAAACTAGACTCTACGAGCAGTACTTC
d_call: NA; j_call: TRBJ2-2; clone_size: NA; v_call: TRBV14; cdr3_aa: CASSPRITGELFF; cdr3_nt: TGTGCCAGCAGCCCCAGAATCACCGGGGAGCTGTTTTTT
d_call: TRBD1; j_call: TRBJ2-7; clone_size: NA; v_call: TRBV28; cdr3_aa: CASSGADRGDDEQYF; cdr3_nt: TGTGCCAGCAGTGGGGCGGACAGGGGAGACGACGAGCAGTACTTC
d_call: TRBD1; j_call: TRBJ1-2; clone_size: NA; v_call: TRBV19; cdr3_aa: CASSTSFRGPLIRIGYTF; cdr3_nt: TGTGCCAGTAGTACCTCCTTCAGGGGGCCCCTGATAAGAATTGGCTACACCTTC
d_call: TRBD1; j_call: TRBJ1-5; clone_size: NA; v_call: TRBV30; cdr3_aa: CAWSSLQGESNQPQHF; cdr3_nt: TGTGCCTGGAGTAGCCTGCAGGGGGAAAGCAATCAGCCCCAGCATTTT
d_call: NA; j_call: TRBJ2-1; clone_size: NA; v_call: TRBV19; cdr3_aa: CASSRDTYNEQFF; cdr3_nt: TGTGCCAGTAGCCGGGACACGTACAATGAGCAGTTCTTC